This TCR beta chain was documented in a study of blood T cell repertoires in COVID-19. Looking at the study overall: Whether acute or convalescent, the COVID-19 samples came from the United States, Italy and Spain. T cells, B-cell-depleted T cells, or PBMCs provided the cDNA or gDNA that served as material.

Under the authors' procedure: The assay estimated nucleated cells by amplifying reference gene primers. Only in-frame clones appear in the TCRdb table, and some are missing; sequencing was by immunoSEQ multiplex PCR. V, J and clone size derive from that table, while D and trimming were established from the DNA sequence. The sample lists some 110,000 clones; roughly 86% were seen once. The germline CDR1 and CDR2 sequences are SGHRS and YFSETQ. V lost 3 bases and J lost 6, with 7 bases in between. The CDR3 extends over 12 amino acids. The gene calls are TRBV5-1 and TRBJ2-1; tentatively, D is TRBD2 (6 bases). This clonotype was obtained from a man aged 35-49 years with acute or convalescent COVID-19. Sequenced input: peripheral blood. The CDR3 DNA reads as TGCGCCAGCAGCTCGACTAGCAATGAGCAGTTCTTC. It specifies CASSSTSNEQFF.